The entry below gives a single T cell receptor (beta chain) sequence along with its context. This CDR3 region has 17 residues. Germline V gene lookup returns CDR1 SGHVS and CDR2 FQNEAQ. The V gene end was trimmed by 2 bases and the J gene end by 1 base; junction bases not matched to a gene: 9. Produced via immunoSEQ multiplex PCR; TCRdb's table is partial and in-frame only. The profile shows fewer than 700,000 clones, 88% of them singletons. These data are taken from a study of shared T cell receptors in the human thymus. These data were also reused for a study on human thymus T cells. Turning to that study: The sample donors, healthy Finnish infants, were having corrective surgery for congenital heart defects. The source of the thymus tissue was resections taken during corrective heart surgery. Among thymic and blood repertoires, usage of V and J genes appeared biased. Related work showed strongly overlapping thymic repertoires across unrelated individuals.

Sequencing was performed on thymocytes. The TCR originated in a boy in the first two years of life with a congenital heart defect. The J gene is TRBJ2-7, the V gene TRBV7-8, with 9 bases that match TRBD1. In DNA, the CDR3 is TGTGCCAGCAGCTTAACGGGGGACAGGGAGGGATCCTACGAGCAGTACTTC. Translated, it gives CASSLTGDREGSYEQYF.